This passage covers 3 T cell receptor beta chains from one sample sequenced in a study of cytotoxic CD8 clonotypes in ibrutinib-treated CLL. Method: immunoSEQ multiplex PCR; TCRdb's copy keeps in-frame clones and lacks some. The sample includes 25,000 to 30,000 clones, approximately 57% of them seen just once. The sequencing used PBMCs, collected before ibrutinib treatment. The receptors stem from a human donor with chronic lymphocytic leukemia.

The rearrangement uses TRBV5-1 and TRBJ1-1; 8 bases are shared with TRBD1. This CDR3 contains 16 residues. CDR1 is SGHRS and CDR2 is YFSETQ in the germline V gene. The ends lost 4 bases at V and 0 bases at J; junction bases unmatched: 8. The CDR3: CASSPRTGKMNTEAFF. The CDR3 nucleotides are TGCGCCAGCAGCCCCCGGACAGGGAAAATGAACACTGAAGCTTTCTTT.

The V and J genes are TRBV18 and TRBJ1-2, with TRBD1 as a possible D gene (6 bases). V lost 6 bases, J lost 7 bases, and 24 bases lay in between. Germline V gene lookup returns CDR1 KGHSH and CDR2 LQKENI. The CDR3 runs to 16 residues. CDR3 sequence (DNA): TGTGCCAGCTCTAAAGGACAGAACGAACTCGGTGGTGGCTACACCTTC. Translated: CASSKGQNELGGGYTF.

This rearrangement joins TRBV2 to TRBJ2-1, with 9 bases aligning to TRBD2. Germline trimming cut 4 bases from V and 7 bases from J; bases unmatched to any gene: 11. Looked up from germline, CDR1 is SNHLY and CDR2 is FYNNEI. This CDR3 is 16 amino acids long. CDR3 sequence reads: CASSGGRWLAGNEQFF. CDR3 DNA: TGTGCCAGCAGTGGAGGTCGTTGGCTAGCGGGGAATGAGCAGTTCTTC.